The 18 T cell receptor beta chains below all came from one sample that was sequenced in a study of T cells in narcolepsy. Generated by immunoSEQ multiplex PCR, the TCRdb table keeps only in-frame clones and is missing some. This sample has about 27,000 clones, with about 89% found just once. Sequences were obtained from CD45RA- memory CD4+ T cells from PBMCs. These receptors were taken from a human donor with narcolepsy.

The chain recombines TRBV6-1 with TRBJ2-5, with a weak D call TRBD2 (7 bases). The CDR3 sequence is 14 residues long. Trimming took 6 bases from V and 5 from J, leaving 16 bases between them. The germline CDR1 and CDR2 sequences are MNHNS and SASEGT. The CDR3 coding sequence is TGTGCCAGCAGGAGGGGGGGAATAGGGGAGACCCAGTACTTC. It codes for CASRRGGIGETQYF.

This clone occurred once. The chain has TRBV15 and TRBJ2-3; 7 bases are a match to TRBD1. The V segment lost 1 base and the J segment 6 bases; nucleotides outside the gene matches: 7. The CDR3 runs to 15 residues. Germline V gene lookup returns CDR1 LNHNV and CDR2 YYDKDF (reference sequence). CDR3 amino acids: CATSRGSGGSDTQYF. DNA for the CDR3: TGTGCCACCAGCAGAGGCTCAGGGGGTAGTGATACGCAGTATTTT.

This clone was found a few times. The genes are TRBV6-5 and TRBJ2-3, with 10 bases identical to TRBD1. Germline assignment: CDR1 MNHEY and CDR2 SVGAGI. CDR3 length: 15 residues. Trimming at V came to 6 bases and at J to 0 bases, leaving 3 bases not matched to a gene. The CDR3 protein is CASSPDRGSTDTQYF. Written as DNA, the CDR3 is TGTGCCAGCAGCCCGGACAGGGGGAGCACAGATACGCAGTATTTT.

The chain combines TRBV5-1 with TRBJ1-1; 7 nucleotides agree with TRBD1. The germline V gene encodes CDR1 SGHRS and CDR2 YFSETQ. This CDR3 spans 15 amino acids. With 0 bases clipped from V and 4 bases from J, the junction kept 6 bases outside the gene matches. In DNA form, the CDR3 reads TGCGCCAGCAGCTTGGTTTGGCAGGGGGGCACTGAAGCTTTCTTT. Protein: CASSLVWQGGTEAFF.

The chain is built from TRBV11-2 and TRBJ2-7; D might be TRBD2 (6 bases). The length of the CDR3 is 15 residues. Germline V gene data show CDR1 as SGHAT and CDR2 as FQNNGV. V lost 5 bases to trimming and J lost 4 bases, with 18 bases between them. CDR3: CASSRRDVLRYEQYF. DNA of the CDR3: TGTGCCAGCAGCCGGCGGGACGTTCTTCGGTACGAGCAGTACTTC.

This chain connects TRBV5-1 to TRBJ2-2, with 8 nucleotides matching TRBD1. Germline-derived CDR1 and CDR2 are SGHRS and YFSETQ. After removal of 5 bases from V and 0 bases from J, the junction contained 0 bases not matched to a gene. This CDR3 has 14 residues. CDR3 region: CASRQGANTGELFF. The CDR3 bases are TGCGCCAGCAGACAGGGGGCGAACACCGGGGAGCTGTTTTTT.

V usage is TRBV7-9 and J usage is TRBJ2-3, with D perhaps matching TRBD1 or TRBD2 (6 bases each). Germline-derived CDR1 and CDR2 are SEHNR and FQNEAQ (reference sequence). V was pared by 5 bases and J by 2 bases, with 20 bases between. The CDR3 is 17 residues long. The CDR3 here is CASSPRGVGGVTDTQYF. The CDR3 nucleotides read TGTGCCAGCAGCCCCAGGGGCGTGGGGGGAGTCACAGATACGCAGTATTTT.

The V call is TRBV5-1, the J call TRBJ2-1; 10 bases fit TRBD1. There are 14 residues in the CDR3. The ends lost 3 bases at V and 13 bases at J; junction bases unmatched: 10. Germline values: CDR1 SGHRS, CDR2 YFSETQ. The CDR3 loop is CASSSGTGAFYQFF. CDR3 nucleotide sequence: TGCGCCAGCAGCTCCGGGACAGGGGCTTTCTACCAGTTCTTC.

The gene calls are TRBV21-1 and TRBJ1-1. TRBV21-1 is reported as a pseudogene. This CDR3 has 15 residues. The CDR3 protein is CASSKEADVDTEAFF. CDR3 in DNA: TGTGCCAGCAGCAAAGAAGCGGATGTCGACACTGAAGCTTTCTTT.

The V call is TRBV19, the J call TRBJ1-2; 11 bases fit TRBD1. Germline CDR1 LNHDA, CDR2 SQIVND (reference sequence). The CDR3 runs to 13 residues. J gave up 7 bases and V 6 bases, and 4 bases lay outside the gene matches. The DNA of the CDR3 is TGTGCCAGTAGGCGGACAGGGGGCTTTGGCTACACCTTC. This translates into CASRRTGGFGYTF. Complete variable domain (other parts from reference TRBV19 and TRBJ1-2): DGGITQSPKYLFRKEGQNVTLSCEQNLNHDAMYWYRQDPGQGLRLIYYSQIVNDFQKGDIAEGYSVSREKKESFPLTVTSAQKNPTAFYLCASRRTGGFGYTFGSGTRLTVV.

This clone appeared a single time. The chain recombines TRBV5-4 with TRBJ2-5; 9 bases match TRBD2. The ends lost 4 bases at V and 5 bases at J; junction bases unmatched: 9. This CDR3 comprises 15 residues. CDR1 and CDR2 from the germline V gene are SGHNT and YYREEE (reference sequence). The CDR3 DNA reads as TGTGCCAGCAGCGGGATGACTAGCGGTGGGGAGACCCAGTACTTC. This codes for CASSGMTSGGETQYF. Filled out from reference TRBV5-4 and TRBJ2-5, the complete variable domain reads ETGVTQSPTHLIKTRGQQVTLRCSSQSGHNTVSWYQQALGQGPQFIFQYYREEENGRGNFPPRFSGLQFPNYSSELNVNALELDDSALYLCASSGMTSGGETQYFGPGTRLLVL.

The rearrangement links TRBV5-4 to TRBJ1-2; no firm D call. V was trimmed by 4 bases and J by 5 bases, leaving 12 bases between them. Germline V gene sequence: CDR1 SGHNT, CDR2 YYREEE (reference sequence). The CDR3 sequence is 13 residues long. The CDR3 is CASSMDGVYGYTF. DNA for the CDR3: TGTGCCAGCAGCATGGACGGTGTTTATGGCTACACCTTC.

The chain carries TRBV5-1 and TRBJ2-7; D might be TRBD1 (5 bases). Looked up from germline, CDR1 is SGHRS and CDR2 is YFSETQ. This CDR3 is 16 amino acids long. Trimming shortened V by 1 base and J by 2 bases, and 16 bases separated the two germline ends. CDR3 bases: TGCGCCAGCAGCTTGTACCCACCGACAGACGCCTACGAGCAGTACGTC. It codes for CASSLYPPTDAYEQYV.

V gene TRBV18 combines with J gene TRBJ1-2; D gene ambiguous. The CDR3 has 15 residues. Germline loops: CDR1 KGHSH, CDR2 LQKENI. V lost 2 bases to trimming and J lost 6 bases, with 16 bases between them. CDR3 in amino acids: CASSPRAEGMNGYTF. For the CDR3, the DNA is TGTGCCAGCTCACCAAGGGCGGAGGGAATGAATGGCTACACCTTC.

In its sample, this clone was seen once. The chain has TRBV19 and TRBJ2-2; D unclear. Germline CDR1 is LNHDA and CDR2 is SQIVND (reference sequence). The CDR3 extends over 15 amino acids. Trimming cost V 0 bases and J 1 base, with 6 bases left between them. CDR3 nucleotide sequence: TGTGCCAGTAGTATAGAGGCAGGGAACACCGGGGAGCTGTTTTTT. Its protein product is CASSIEAGNTGELFF.

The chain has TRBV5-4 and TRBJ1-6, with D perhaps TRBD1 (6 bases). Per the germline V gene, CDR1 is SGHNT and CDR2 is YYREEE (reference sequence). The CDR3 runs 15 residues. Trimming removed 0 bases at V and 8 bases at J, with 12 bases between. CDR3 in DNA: TGTGCCAGCAGCTTGGTGGGCAGGGGCGATTCACCCCTCCACTTT. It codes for CASSLVGRGDSPLHF.

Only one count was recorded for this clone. The CDR3 coding sequence is TGCGCCAGCAGCCAAGGGGCAGGGGACTATGGCTACACCTTC. This codes for CASSQGAGDYGYTF. The rearrangement uses TRBV4-1 and TRBJ1-2; tentative D call: TRBD1 (6 bases). The V and J ends lost 1 base and 3 bases respectively, with 9 bases between them. The CDR3 contains 14 residues. Germline lookup yields CDR1 MGHRA and CDR2 YSYEKL.

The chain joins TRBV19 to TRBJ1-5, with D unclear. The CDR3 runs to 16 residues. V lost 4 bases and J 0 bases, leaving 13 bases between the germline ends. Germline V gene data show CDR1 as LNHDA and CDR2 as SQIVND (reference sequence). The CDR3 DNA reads TGTGCCAGTAGTAGCGCGCGGCCCTATAGCAATCAGCCCCAGCATTTT. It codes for CASSSARPYSNQPQHF.